This T cell receptor beta chain came from a study of cytomegalovirus exposure and HLA in healthy donors. PCR involved 60 Vbeta and 13 Jbeta primers. Only in-frame clones appear in the TCRdb table, and some are missing; sequencing was by immunoSEQ multiplex PCR. This table holds fewer than 75,000 clones, about 75% found once. The CDR3 has 16 amino acids. CDR1 SGHVS and CDR2 FQNEAQ come from the germline V gene. V lost 6 bases, J lost 7 bases, and 21 bases lay in between. The sample taken for sequencing was PBMCs. This sequence was found in a man between 65 and 85 years old in good health and CMV-seronegative. The chain combines TRBV7-8 with TRBJ1-4; a weak D match, TRBD1 (6 bases). The CDR3 region is CASSPVGGLSSEKLFF. In DNA form, the CDR3 reads TGTGCCAGCAGTCCCGTCGGGGGGCTGTCTAGTGAAAAACTGTTTTTT.